This is a list of T cell receptor beta chains from one sample in a study of metastatic and nonmetastatic thyroid tumors. TCRdb re-clonotyped the PCR reads via MiXCR. The data show some 33,000 clones, with roughly 22% seen just once and 3% to 3.5% held by the top ten. The source material was tumor tissue. The receptors derive from a male donor with papillary thyroid cancer or a benign thyroid nodule (not recorded which). Some clones in this sample may be carry-over from other donors' samples. CDR3s include the opening cysteine and the closing phenylalanine or tryptophan. D genes are given only for firm matches. The size field is filled for only some rows; it gives once, few, many or a size class.

DNA: TGTGCCAGCAGTTGGGGTTTTGGTGAAAAACTGTTTTTT
CDR3: CASSWGFGEKLFF
J: TRBJ1-4
V: TRBV28
D: .
size: .

DNA: TGCAGTGCTAGAGAGGGGGCCTACGAGCAGTACTTC
CDR3: CSAREGAYEQYF
J: TRBJ2-7
V: TRBV20-1
D: .
size: medium-sized

DNA: TGTGCCAGCTGTTCCGGGACAGGGGCTTGGGAGCAGTACTTC
CDR3: CASCSGTGAWEQYF
J: TRBJ2-7
V: TRBV18
D: TRBD1
size: many

DNA: TGTGCCAGCAGTTACGTTGTGGGAGTTCCCAATGAGCAGTTCTTC
CDR3: CASSYVVGVPNEQFF
J: TRBJ2-1
V: TRBV6-2/TRBV6-3
D: .
size: medium-sized

DNA: TGCAGTGCTAAGACAGGGGGATCCTACGAGCAGTACTTC
CDR3: CSAKTGGSYEQYF
J: TRBJ2-7
V: TRBV20-1
D: TRBD1
size: many

DNA: TGTGCCAGCAGCTTGGCCAGGGGCTCCTACAATGAGCAGTTCTTC
CDR3: CASSLARGSYNEQFF
J: TRBJ2-1
V: TRBV5-6
D: .
size: many

DNA: TGTGCCAGCAGTGTCGCCCATGAGCAGTTCTTC
CDR3: CASSVAHEQFF
J: TRBJ2-1
V: TRBV6-1
D: .
size: medium-sized

DNA: TGTGCCAGGATATATAATTCACCCCTCCACTTT
CDR3: CARIYNSPLHF
J: TRBJ1-6
V: TRBV6-2/TRBV6-3
D: .
size: medium-sized

DNA: TGTGCCAGCAGTCCCTTTCGTGGAGCCCTGAACACTGAAGCTTTCTTT
CDR3: CASSPFRGALNTEAFF
J: TRBJ1-1
V: TRBV28
D: .
size: medium-sized

DNA: TGTGCCAGCAGTCCTCCGTCTCTCGGGACAGGCTACGAGCAGTACTTC
CDR3: CASSPPSLGTGYEQYF
J: TRBJ2-7
V: TRBV28
D: TRBD1
size: medium-sized

DNA: TGCGCCAGCAGGTCTAGCGGGAGGGGATACAATGAGCAGTTCTTC
CDR3: CASRSSGRGYNEQFF
J: TRBJ2-1
V: TRBV10-1
D: TRBD2
size: few

DNA: TGTGCCAGTGGGACTCACGCCCGGAGCTCCTACAATGAGCAGTTCTTC
CDR3: CASGTHARSSYNEQFF
J: TRBJ2-1
V: TRBV28
D: .
size: few

DNA: TGTGCCAGCAGCGTAGTCGGCAGATTCCAAGAGACCCAGTACTTC
CDR3: CASSVVGRFQETQYF
J: TRBJ2-5
V: TRBV9
D: .
size: once

DNA: TGCAGTGCTAGAAGGGGAGGGGGGTACGAGCAGTACTTC
CDR3: CSARRGGGYEQYF
J: TRBJ2-7
V: TRBV20-1
D: .
size: medium-sized

DNA: TGTGCCAGCAGTGAAGTGCAGGGGGAGACCCAGTACTTC
CDR3: CASSEVQGETQYF
J: TRBJ2-5
V: TRBV6-1
D: .
size: many

DNA: TGTGCCAGCACCCTACTAGCGGGAGGACGGAACTCCTACGAGCAGTACTTC
CDR3: CASTLLAGGRNSYEQYF
J: TRBJ2-7
V: TRBV11-2
D: TRBD2
size: .

DNA: TGTGCCAGCAGCTTAGGTTCCCCGGACAATGAGCAGTTCTTC
CDR3: CASSLGSPDNEQFF
J: TRBJ2-1
V: TRBV7-9
D: .
size: many

DNA: TGCGCCAGCAGGCCTCCGGATCAAGAGACCCAGTACTTC
CDR3: CASRPPDQETQYF
J: TRBJ2-5
V: TRBV5-1
D: .
size: many

DNA: TGTGCCCAGGACAGATATACCGGGGAGCTGTTTTTT
CDR3: CAQDRYTGELFF
J: TRBJ2-2
V: TRBV30
D: .
size: .

DNA: TGTGCCAGCTCACCACAGGGATACACTAATGAAAAACTGTTTTTT
CDR3: CASSPQGYTNEKLFF
J: TRBJ1-4
V: TRBV18
D: .
size: many

DNA: TGCGCCAGCAGCCATGGTACAGGGCAGCCCCAGCATTTT
CDR3: CASSHGTGQPQHF
J: TRBJ1-5
V: TRBV4-1
D: .
size: many

DNA: TGTGCCAGCAGCCTCCTGGGGGCAAGACCGTATAGCTCCTATAATTCACCCCTCCACTTT
CDR3: CASSLLGARPYSSYNSPLHF
J: TRBJ1-6
V: TRBV4-2
D: .
size: .

DNA: TGCAGTGCTATTAGTCGAATCCCGATTGATGAGCAGTTCTTC
CDR3: CSAISRIPIDEQFF
J: TRBJ2-1
V: TRBV20-1
D: .
size: .

DNA: TGTGCCAGCAGCTTAAGGTCAGGAGGCGGAAGGAGATCAAGAAATGAGCAGTTCTTC
CDR3: CASSLRSGGGRRSRNEQFF
J: TRBJ2-1
V: TRBV7-3
D: .
size: many

DNA: TGTGCCAGCAGCCCGACAGCTTACGAGCAGTACTTC
CDR3: CASSPTAYEQYF
J: TRBJ2-7
V: TRBV7-2
D: .
size: few

DNA: TGTGCCAGCAGCTTACGAATGACAGATACGCAGTATTTT
CDR3: CASSLRMTDTQYF
J: TRBJ2-3
V: TRBV7-8
D: .
size: many

DNA: TGCAGCGTTGGTCTAGCGGGAGGGCCGGCCACCGGGGAGCTGTTTTTT
CDR3: CSVGLAGGPATGELFF
J: TRBJ2-2
V: TRBV29-1
D: TRBD2
size: medium-sized

DNA: TGCAGTGCCGCGGTTCCGGGACAGGGTTTAAATGAGCAGTTCTTC
CDR3: CSAAVPGQGLNEQFF
J: TRBJ2-1
V: TRBV20-1
D: TRBD1
size: many

DNA: TGTGCCAGCAGCCTAGGGCTCACGCAGTATTTT
CDR3: CASSLGLTQYF
J: TRBJ2-3
V: TRBV14
D: .
size: many

DNA: TGCAGCGTTGGATTCACAGGGGGCAGTCGGGACACTGAAGCTTTCTTT
CDR3: CSVGFTGGSRDTEAFF
J: TRBJ1-1
V: TRBV29-1
D: TRBD1
size: medium-sized

DNA: TGTGCCTGGAGTCCAGTAAAGCCTATGAACACTGAAGCTTTCTTT
CDR3: CAWSPVKPMNTEAFF
J: TRBJ1-1
V: TRBV30
D: .
size: many

DNA: TGCGCCAGCAGCCCGGGACTAGCGGGAGGGCCTGGGAGTTCCTACGAGCAGTACTTC
CDR3: CASSPGLAGGPGSSYEQYF
J: TRBJ2-7
V: TRBV4-3
D: TRBD2
size: many

DNA: TGTGCCAGCAGTTTCCGAGAGGGGGGCTATGGCTACACCTTC
CDR3: CASSFREGGYGYTF
J: TRBJ1-2
V: TRBV27
D: .
size: few

DNA: TGTGCCAGCCGTCAGGGGGGTTTGAGCTCCTATAATTCACCCCTCCACTTT
CDR3: CASRQGGLSSYNSPLHF
J: TRBJ1-6
V: TRBV27
D: TRBD1
size: .

DNA: TGTGCCAGCGCGCCTTTCTCCGAATCTGAAGCTTTCTTT
CDR3: CASAPFSESEAFF
J: TRBJ1-1
V: TRBV7-9
D: .
size: many

DNA: TGTGCCACCCGGACAGGGATAGGTGAAAAACTGTTTTTT
CDR3: CATRTGIGEKLFF
J: TRBJ1-4
V: TRBV18
D: TRBD1
size: many

DNA: TGCAGTGCCGTCTATAGCGGGAGGGACGGCACAGATACGCAGTATTTT
CDR3: CSAVYSGRDGTDTQYF
J: TRBJ2-3
V: TRBV20-1
D: TRBD2
size: .

DNA: TGTGCCAGCAGTTCCCCGGGGGTTGGCTACACCTTC
CDR3: CASSSPGVGYTF
J: TRBJ1-2
V: TRBV6-1
D: .
size: few

DNA: TGCAGTGCTAGAGGACTCTCGAACACCGGGGAGCTGTTTTTT
CDR3: CSARGLSNTGELFF
J: TRBJ2-2
V: TRBV20-1
D: .
size: many

DNA: TGTGCCAGCAGCTCTCGGGACACTCCCTACAATGAGCAGTTCTTC
CDR3: CASSSRDTPYNEQFF
J: TRBJ2-1
V: TRBV7-9
D: .
size: .

DNA: TGTGCCAGCAGTACCCTAGCGGGAGCAGATACGCAGTATTTT
CDR3: CASSTLAGADTQYF
J: TRBJ2-3
V: TRBV6-2/TRBV6-3
D: TRBD2
size: many

DNA: TGCGCCAGCAGCTCGGGACTAGAAGTAGATACGCAGTATTTT
CDR3: CASSSGLEVDTQYF
J: TRBJ2-3
V: TRBV5-1
D: TRBD2
size: few

DNA: TGTGCCAGTAGTGGGAGTCGCTATGGCTACACCTTC
CDR3: CASSGSRYGYTF
J: TRBJ1-2
V: TRBV19
D: .
size: few

DNA: TGTGCCAGCAGCTTAGTAGGGCCTCTATCTAACTATGGCTACACCTTC
CDR3: CASSLVGPLSNYGYTF
J: TRBJ1-2
V: TRBV11-1
D: .
size: few

DNA: TGTGCCAGCAGTTTTGGCGACCCGGGGTCACCCCTCCACTTT
CDR3: CASSFGDPGSPLHF
J: TRBJ1-6
V: TRBV12-3/TRBV12-4
D: .
size: few

DNA: TGCGCCAGCAGCCAAGAATTCCACGGCCAGCACGGCTACACCTTC
CDR3: CASSQEFHGQHGYTF
J: TRBJ1-2
V: TRBV4-3
D: .
size: many

DNA: TGTGCTACTGGGCCCGACTCCTACAATGAGCAGTTCTTC
CDR3: CATGPDSYNEQFF
J: TRBJ2-1
V: TRBV5-4
D: .
size: many

DNA: TGTGCCAGTAGAGGAGGGCGGGTGGTAGGGTCTGGGGCCAACGTCCTGACTTTC
CDR3: CASRGGRVVGSGANVLTF
J: TRBJ2-6
V: TRBV19
D: .
size: .

DNA: TGCGGCCTTGGAGGGTTCGCTGGAAACACCATATATTTT
CDR3: CGLGGFAGNTIYF
J: TRBJ1-3
V: TRBV20-1
D: .
size: .

DNA: TGTGCCAGTAGTATGACAGGGGAGGGTCAGCCCCAGCATTTT
CDR3: CASSMTGEGQPQHF
J: TRBJ1-5
V: TRBV19
D: TRBD1
size: medium-sized

DNA: TGTGCCAGCAGCTCGCCCTTAGTCGAGCAGTACTTC
CDR3: CASSSPLVEQYF
J: TRBJ2-7
V: TRBV7-2
D: .
size: .